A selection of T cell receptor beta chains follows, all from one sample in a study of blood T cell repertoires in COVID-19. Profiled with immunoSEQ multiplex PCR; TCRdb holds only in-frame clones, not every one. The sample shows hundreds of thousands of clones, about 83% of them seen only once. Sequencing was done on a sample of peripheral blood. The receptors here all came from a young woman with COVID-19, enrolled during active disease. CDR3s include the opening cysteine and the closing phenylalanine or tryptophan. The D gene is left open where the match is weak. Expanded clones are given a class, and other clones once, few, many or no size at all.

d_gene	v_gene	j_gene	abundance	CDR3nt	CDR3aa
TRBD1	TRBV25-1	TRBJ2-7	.	TGTGCCAGCAGACTTGGACAGGGGGCCTACGAGCAGTACTTC	CASRLGQGAYEQYF
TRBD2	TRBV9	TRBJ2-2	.	TGTGCCAGCAGCGTCCCTAATTCTAGCGGGAGCACCGGGGAGCTGTTTTTT	CASSVPNSSGSTGELFF
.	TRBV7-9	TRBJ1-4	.	TGTGCCAGCAGCTTAGCGACAGGATCTTTACGGGAAAAACTGTTTTTT	CASSLATGSLREKLFF
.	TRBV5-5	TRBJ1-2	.	TGTGCCAGCAGCTTCAGGGAAGCTAACTATGGCTACACCTTC	CASSFREANYGYTF
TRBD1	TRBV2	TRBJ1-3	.	TGTGCCAGGAAGACCGGGACAGGGTCTGGAAACACCATATATTTT	CARKTGTGSGNTIYF
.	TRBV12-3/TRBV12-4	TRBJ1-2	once	TGTGCCAGCAGTTCCCAACTGGGCTACACCTTC	CASSSQLGYTF
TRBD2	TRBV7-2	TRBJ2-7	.	TGTGCCAGCAGCTTTGCGGGGGGCCTCGAGCAGTACTTC	CASSFAGGLEQYF
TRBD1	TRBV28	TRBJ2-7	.	TGTGCCAGCAGTCCAGGACAGGGGGAATACGAGCAGTACTTC	CASSPGQGEYEQYF
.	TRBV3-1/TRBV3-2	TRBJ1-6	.	TGTGCCAGCGGGGCCGAATATAATTCACCCCTCCACTTT	CASGAEYNSPLHF
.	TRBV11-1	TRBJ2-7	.	TGTGCCAGCAGCTTAATTGGACTACCCGGCGACGAGCAGTACTTC	CASSLIGLPGDEQYF
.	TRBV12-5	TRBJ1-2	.	TGTGCTAGTGGCCCCGGTACCGGACAGACAGCTAACTATGGCTACACCTTC	CASGPGTGQTANYGYTF
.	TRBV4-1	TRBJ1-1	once	TGCGCCAGCAGCCCCTCAGTGAACACTGAAGCTTTCTTT	CASSPSVNTEAFF
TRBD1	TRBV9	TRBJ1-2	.	TGTGCCAGCAGCGTAGTGACAGGGTTAGCTAACTATGGCTACACCTTC	CASSVVTGLANYGYTF
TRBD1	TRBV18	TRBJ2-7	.	TGTGCCAGCTCGCAACAACGTCAGGGGGCGCTTTCCCCATACGAGCAGTACTTC	CASSQQRQGALSPYEQYF
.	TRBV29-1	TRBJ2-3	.	TGCAGCGTTGATGAGCGCACAGATACGCAGTATTTT	CSVDERTDTQYF
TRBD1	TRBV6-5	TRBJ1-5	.	TGTGCCAGCAGTTACCGGGACAGGGGATTCAATCAGCCCCAGCATTTT	CASSYRDRGFNQPQHF
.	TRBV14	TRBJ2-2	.	TGTGCCAGCAGGGTCAGCGCGAACACCGGGGAGCTGTTTTTT	CASRVSANTGELFF
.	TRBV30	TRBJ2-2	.	TGTGCCTGGGGACGTGGCGGGGTGAACACCGGGGAGCTGTTTTTT	CAWGRGGVNTGELFF
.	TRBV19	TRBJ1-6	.	TGTGCCAGTAGTACCATCGACTCGTCATCACCCCTCCACTTT	CASSTIDSSSPLHF
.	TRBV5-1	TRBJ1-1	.	TGCGCCAGCAGCGCCGACACGGTGGCTTTCTTT	CASSADTVAFF
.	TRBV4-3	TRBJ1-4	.	TGCGCCAGCAGCCAAGGTTTTTCAGGACTGAATGAAAAACTGTTTTTT	CASSQGFSGLNEKLFF
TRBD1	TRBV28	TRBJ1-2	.	TGTGCCAGCAGCCTCCAAGGGACAGTCGGGTATGGCTACACCTTC	CASSLQGTVGYGYTF
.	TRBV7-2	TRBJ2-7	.	TGTGCCAGCAGCCCACAGCAAATTTCCTACGAGCAGTACTTC	CASSPQQISYEQYF
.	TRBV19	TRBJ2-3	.	TGTGCCAGTAGTGATCAGAGCACAGATACGCAGTATTTT	CASSDQSTDTQYF
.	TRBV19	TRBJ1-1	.	TGTGCCAGTAGTAAGGGTGTTCGGGGAGTCAACACTGAAGCTTTCTTT	CASSKGVRGVNTEAFF
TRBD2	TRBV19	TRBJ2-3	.	TGTGCCAGTAGCCCATCGCTACTAGCGGCGGTGGGAGGTACGCAGTATTTT	CASSPSLLAAVGGTQYF
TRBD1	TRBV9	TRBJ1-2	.	TGTGCCAGCAGCGGAAACCAGGGGGCCAGGATCTATGGCTACACCTTC	CASSGNQGARIYGYTF
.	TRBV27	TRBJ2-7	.	TGTGCCAGCAGTTTCCGCGGGGGCTTGGGAGAGCAGTACTTC	CASSFRGGLGEQYF
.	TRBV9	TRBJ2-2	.	TGTGCCAGCAGCCCCCTAGGAGCCGAGACCGGGGAGCTGTTTTTT	CASSPLGAETGELFF
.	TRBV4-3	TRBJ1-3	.	TGCGCCAGCAGCTCCGGGACAAACTCTGGAAACACCATATATTTT	CASSSGTNSGNTIYF
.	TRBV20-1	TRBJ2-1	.	TGCAGTGCTAGTTCCGGACACACGTACAATGAGCAGTTCTTC	CSASSGHTYNEQFF
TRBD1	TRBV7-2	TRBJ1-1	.	TGTGCCAGCAGCCTAAGGGGGCTGCCCGTGAACACTGAAGCTTTCTTT	CASSLRGLPVNTEAFF
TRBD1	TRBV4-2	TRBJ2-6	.	TGTGCCAGCAGCCAAGTACATGGGACAGGCGTCTCTGGGGCCAACGTCCTGACTTTC	CASSQVHGTGVSGANVLTF
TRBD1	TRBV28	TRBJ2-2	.	TGTGCCAGCAAATCAGGGGGCACGAACACCGGGGAGCTGTTTTTT	CASKSGGTNTGELFF
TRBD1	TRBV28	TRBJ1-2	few	TGTGCCAGCAGTCGGGGACAGGCCCTTGGCTACACCTTC	CASSRGQALGYTF
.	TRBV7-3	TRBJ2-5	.	TGTGCCAGCAGCTCATCGAGCGGACTGCAAGAGACCCAGTACTTC	CASSSSSGLQETQYF
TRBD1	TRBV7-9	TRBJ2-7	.	TGTGCCAGCAGCGGTAGGCGGGACAGGGCGAGTTACGAGCAGTACTTC	CASSGRRDRASYEQYF
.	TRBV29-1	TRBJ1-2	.	TGCAGCGTTCGGACGGGAGCTAACTATGGCTACACCTTC	CSVRTGANYGYTF
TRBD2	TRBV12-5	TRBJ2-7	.	TGTGCTAGTGGACAACCGGGACTAGCCTACGAGCAGTACTTC	CASGQPGLAYEQYF
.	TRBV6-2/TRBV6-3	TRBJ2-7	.	TGTGCCAGCAGTTACCTTTTCTACGAGCAGTACTTC	CASSYLFYEQYF